This TCR beta chain is from a study of cytomegalovirus exposure and HLA in healthy donors. This clone was found once. Germline CDR1 and CDR2: SEHNR and FQNEAQ (reference sequence). CDR3 size: 17 residues. V was clipped by 1 base and J by 7 bases; unmatched bases: 8. 60 Vbeta and 13 Jbeta primers were used in PCR. Only in-frame clones appear in the TCRdb table, and some are missing; sequencing was by immunoSEQ multiplex PCR. The sample holds some 89,000 clones, about four fifths seen once. The source is a woman aged 40 to 50 in good health and CMV-seropositive. This sequence joins TRBV7-9 and TRBJ2-1, with TRBD2 matching 12 bases. Sequences were obtained from PBMCs. The DNA of the CDR3 is TGTGCCAGCAGCTTAGTTCTAGCGGGAGGGCCTATGAATGAGCAGTTCTTC. The encoded protein is CASSLVLAGGPMNEQFF.